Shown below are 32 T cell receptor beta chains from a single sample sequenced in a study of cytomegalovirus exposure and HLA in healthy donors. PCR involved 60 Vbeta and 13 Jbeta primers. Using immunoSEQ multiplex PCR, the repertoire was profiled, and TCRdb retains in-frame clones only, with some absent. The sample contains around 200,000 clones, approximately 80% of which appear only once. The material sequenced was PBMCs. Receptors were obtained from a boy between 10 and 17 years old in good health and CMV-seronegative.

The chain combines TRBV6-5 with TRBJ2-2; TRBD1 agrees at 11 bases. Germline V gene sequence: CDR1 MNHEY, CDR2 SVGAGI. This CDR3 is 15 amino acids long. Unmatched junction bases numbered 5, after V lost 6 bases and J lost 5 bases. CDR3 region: CASRDRGRRTGELFF. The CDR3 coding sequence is TGTGCCAGCAGGGACAGGGGGCGGCGGACCGGGGAGCTGTTTTTT.

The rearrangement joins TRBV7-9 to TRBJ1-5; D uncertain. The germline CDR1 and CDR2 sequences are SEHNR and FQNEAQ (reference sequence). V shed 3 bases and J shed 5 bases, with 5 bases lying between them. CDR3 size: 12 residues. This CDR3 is CASSFEDQPQHF. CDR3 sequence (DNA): TGTGCCAGCAGCTTTGAGGATCAGCCCCAGCATTTT. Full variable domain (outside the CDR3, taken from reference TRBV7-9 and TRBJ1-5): DTGVSQNPRHKITKRGQNVTFRCDPISEHNRLYWYRQTLGQGPEFLTYFQNEAQLEKSRLLSDRFSAERPKGSFSTLEIQRTEQGDSAMYLCASSFEDQPQHFGDGTRLSIL.

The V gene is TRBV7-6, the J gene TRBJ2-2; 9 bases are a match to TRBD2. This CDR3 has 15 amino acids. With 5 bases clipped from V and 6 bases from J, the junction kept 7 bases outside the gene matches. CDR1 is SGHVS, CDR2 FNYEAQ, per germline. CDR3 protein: CASSLGTSKSGELFF. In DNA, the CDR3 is TGTGCCAGCAGCCTAGGGACTAGCAAATCCGGGGAGCTGTTTTTT. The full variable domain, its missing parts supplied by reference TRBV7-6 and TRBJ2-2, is GAGVSQSPRYKVTKRGQDVALRCDPISGHVSLYWYRQALGQGPEFLTYFNYEAQQDKSGLPNDRFSAERPEGSISTLTIQRTEQRDSAMYRCASSLGTSKSGELFFGEGSRLTVL.

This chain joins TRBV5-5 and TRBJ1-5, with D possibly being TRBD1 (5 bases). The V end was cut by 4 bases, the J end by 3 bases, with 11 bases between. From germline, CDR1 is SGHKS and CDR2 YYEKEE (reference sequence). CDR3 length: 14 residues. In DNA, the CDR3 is TGTGCCAGCAGCCAGGGACTGAACAATCAGCCCCAGCATTTT. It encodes CASSQGLNNQPQHF.

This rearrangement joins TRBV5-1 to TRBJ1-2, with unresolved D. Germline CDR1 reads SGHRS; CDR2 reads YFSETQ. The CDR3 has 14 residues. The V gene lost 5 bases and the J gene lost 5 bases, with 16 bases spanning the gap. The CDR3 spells CASRVNPGEYGYTF. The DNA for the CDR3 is TGCGCCAGCAGGGTAAACCCCGGGGAGTATGGCTACACCTTC. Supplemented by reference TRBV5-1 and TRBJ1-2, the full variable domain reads KAGVTQTPRYLIKTRGQQVTLSCSPISGHRSVSWYQQTPGQGLQFLFEYFSETQRNKGNFPGRFSGRQFSNSRSEMNVSTLELGDSALYLCASRVNPGEYGYTFGSGTRLTVV.

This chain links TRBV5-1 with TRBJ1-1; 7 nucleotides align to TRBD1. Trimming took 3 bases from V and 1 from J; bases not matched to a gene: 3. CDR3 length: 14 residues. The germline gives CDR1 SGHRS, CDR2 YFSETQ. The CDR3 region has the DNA TGCGCCAGCAGCTCGGGACAGCCGAACACTGAAGCTTTCTTT. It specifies CASSSGQPNTEAFF.

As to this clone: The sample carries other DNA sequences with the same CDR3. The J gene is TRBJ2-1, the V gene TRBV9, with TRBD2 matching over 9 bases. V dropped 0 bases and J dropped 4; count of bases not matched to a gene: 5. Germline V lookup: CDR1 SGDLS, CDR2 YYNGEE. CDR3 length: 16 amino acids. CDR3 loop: CASSVVGGGAYNEQFF. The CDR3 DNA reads TGTGCCAGCAGCGTAGTCGGCGGGGGGGCATACAATGAGCAGTTCTTC.

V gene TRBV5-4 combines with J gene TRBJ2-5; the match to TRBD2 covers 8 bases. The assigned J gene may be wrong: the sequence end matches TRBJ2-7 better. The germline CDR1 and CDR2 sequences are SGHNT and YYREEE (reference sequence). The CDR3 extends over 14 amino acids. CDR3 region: CASRIAGRTYEQYF. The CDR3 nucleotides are TGTGCCAGCAGGATAGCGGGACGGACCTACGAGCAGTACTTC.

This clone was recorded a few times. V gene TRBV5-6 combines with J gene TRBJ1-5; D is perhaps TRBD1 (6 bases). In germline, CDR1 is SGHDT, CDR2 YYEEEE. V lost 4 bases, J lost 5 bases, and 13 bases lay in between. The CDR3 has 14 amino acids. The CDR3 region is CASSVTGWDQPQHF. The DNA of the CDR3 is TGTGCCAGCAGCGTGACAGGATGGGATCAGCCCCAGCATTTT.

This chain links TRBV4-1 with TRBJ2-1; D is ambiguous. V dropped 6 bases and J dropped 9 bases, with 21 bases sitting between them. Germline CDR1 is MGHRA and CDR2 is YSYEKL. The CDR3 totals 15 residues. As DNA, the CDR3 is TGCGCCAGCAGACATAATCAGGTGACCAACGGTGAGCAGTTCTTC. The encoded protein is CASRHNQVTNGEQFF.

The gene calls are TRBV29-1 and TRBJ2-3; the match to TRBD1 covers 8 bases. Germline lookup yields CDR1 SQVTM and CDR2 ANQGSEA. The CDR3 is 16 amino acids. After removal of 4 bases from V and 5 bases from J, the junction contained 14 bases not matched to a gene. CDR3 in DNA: TGCAGCGTTGTACCCCGTGAGGACAGGGTGGTAGATACGCAGTATTTT. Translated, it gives CSVVPREDRVVDTQYF.

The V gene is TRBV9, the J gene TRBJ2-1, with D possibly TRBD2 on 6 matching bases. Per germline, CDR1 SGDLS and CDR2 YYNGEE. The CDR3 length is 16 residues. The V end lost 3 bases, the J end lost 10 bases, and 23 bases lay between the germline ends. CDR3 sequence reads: CASSAQTGPGGWEQFF. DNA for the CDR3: TGTGCCAGCAGCGCGCAGACCGGGCCAGGAGGGTGGGAGCAGTTCTTC.

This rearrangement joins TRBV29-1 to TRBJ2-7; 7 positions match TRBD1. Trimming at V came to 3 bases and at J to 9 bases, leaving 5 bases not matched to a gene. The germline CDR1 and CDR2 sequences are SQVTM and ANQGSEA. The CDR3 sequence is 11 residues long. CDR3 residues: CSVETGKSQYF. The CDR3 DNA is TGCAGCGTTGAGACAGGGAAGTCGCAGTACTTC.

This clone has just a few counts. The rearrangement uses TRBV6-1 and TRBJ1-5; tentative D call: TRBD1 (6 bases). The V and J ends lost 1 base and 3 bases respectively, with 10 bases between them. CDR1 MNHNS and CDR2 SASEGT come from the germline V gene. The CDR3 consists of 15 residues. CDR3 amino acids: CASSEGTENNQPQHF. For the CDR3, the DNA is TGTGCCAGCAGTGAAGGGACAGAGAACAATCAGCCCCAGCATTTT.

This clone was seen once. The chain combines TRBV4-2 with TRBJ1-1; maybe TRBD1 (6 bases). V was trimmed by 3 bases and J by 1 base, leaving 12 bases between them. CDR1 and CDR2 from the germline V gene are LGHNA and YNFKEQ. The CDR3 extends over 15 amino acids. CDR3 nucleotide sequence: TGTGCCAGCAGCCAGACACGAGGGGGGAACACTGAAGCTTTCTTT. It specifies CASSQTRGGNTEAFF.

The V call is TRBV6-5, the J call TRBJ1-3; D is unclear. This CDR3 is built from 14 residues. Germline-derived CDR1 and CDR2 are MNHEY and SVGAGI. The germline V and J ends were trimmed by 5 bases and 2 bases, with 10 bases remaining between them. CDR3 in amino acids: CASSRGGAGNTIYF. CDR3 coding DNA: TGTGCCAGCAGTCGAGGTGGAGCTGGAAACACCATATATTTT.

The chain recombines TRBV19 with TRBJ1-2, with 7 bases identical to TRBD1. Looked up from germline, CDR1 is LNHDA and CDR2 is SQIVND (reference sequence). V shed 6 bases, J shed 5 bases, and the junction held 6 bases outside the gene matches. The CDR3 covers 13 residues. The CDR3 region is CASSSGQNYGYTF. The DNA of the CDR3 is TGTGCCAGTAGCTCGGGACAGAATTATGGCTACACCTTC.

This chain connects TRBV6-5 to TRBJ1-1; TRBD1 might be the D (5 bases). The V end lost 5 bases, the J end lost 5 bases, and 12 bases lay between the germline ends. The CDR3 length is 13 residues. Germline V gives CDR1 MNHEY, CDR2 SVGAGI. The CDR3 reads CASSPTGRTEAFF. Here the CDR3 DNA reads TGTGCCAGCAGTCCAACAGGTCGGACTGAAGCTTTCTTT.

The CDR3 bases are TGTGCCAGTAGTATAAGAGGGAACTCTGGGGCCAACGTCCTGACTTTC. Amino acids: CASSIRGNSGANVLTF. V usage is TRBV19 and J usage is TRBJ2-6, with D perhaps TRBD2 (5 bases). The germline gives CDR1 LNHDA, CDR2 SQIVND (reference sequence). The CDR3 extends over 16 amino acids. The V end was cut by 2 bases, the J end by 0 bases, with 8 bases between.

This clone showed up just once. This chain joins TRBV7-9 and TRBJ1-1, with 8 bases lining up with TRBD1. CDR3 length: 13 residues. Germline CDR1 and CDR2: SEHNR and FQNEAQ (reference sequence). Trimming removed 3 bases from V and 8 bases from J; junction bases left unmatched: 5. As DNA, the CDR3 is TGTGCCAGCAGCTTTGACCGGGACAGGGAAGCTTTCTTT. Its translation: CASSFDRDREAFF.

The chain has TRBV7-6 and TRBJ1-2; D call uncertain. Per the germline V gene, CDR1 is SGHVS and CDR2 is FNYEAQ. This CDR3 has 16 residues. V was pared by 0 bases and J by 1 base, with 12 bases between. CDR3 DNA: TGTGCCAGCAGCTTAGCCCCCGCGGGAGATAACTATGGCTACACCTTC. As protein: CASSLAPAGDNYGYTF.

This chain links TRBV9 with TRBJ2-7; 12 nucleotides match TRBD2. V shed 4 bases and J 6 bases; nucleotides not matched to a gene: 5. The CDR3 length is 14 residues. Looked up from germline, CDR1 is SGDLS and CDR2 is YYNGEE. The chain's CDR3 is CASSTRLAGVEQYF. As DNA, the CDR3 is TGTGCCAGCAGCACCAGACTAGCGGGGGTCGAGCAGTACTTC.

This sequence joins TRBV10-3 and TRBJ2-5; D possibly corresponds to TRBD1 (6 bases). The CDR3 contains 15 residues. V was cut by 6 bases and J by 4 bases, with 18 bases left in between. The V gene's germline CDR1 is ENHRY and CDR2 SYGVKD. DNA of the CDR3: TGTGCCATCAGAGGAGATCAGGGGATGTTAGAGACCCAGTACTTC. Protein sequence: CAIRGDQGMLETQYF.

The CDR3 DNA reads as TGTGCCAGTAGTATGCAGGCTAACTATGGCTACACCTTC. It translates to CASSMQANYGYTF. The gene calls are TRBV19 and TRBJ1-2; D not certain. The V gene's germline CDR1 is LNHDA and CDR2 SQIVND (reference sequence). V was trimmed by 3 bases and J by 0 bases, leaving 5 bases between them. CDR3 length equals 13 residues.

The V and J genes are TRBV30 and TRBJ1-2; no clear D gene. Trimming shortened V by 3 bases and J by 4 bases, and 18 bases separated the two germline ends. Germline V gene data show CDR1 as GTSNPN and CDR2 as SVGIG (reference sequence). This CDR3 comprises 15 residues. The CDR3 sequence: CAWSAMTRSTYGYTF. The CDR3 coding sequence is TGTGCCTGGAGCGCTATGACTCGGAGTACCTATGGCTACACCTTC.

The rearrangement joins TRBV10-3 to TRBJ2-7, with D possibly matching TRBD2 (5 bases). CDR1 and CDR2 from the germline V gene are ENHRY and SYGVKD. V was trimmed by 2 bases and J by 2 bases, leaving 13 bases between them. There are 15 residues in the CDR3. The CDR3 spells CAISEDSRGAYEQYF. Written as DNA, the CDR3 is TGTGCCATCAGTGAGGACTCACGGGGAGCCTACGAGCAGTACTTC.

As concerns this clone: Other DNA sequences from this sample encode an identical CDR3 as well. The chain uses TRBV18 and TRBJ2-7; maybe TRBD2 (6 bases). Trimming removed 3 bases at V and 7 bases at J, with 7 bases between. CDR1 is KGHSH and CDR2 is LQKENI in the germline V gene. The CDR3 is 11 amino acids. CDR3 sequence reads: CASSPGTEQYF. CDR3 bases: TGTGCCAGCTCACCGGGGACTGAGCAGTACTTC.

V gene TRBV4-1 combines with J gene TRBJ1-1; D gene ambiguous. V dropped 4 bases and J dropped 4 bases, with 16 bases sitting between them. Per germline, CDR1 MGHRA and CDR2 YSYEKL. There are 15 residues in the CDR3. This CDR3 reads CASSPTITVSTEAFF. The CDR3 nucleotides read TGCGCCAGCAGCCCCACCATAACAGTTAGCACTGAAGCTTTCTTT.

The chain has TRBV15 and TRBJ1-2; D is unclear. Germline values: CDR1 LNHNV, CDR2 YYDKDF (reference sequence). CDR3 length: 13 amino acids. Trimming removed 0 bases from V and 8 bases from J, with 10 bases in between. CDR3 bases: TGTGCCACCAGCAGAGAGTTGAGAGGCGGCTACACCTTC. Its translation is CATSRELRGGYTF.

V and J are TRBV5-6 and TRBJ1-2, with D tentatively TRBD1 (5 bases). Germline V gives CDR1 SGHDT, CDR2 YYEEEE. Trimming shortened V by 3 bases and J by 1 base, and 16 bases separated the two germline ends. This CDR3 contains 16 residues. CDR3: CASSYLPGGLNYGYTF. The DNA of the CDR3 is TGTGCCAGCAGCTATCTGCCGGGGGGTCTTAACTATGGCTACACCTTC.

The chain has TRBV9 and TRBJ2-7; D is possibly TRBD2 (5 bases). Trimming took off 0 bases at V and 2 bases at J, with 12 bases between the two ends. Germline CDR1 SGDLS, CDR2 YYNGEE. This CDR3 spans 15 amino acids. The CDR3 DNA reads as TGTGCCAGCAGCGTAGGAGGGAGTGGCGCCTACGAGCAGTACTTC. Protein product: CASSVGGSGAYEQYF.

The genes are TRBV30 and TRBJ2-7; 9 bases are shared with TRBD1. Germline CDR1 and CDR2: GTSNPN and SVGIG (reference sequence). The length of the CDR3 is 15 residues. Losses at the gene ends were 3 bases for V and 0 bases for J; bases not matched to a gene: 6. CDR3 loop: CAWSSDRGGSYEQYF. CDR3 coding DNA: TGTGCCTGGAGCTCCGACAGGGGGGGCTCCTACGAGCAGTACTTC.